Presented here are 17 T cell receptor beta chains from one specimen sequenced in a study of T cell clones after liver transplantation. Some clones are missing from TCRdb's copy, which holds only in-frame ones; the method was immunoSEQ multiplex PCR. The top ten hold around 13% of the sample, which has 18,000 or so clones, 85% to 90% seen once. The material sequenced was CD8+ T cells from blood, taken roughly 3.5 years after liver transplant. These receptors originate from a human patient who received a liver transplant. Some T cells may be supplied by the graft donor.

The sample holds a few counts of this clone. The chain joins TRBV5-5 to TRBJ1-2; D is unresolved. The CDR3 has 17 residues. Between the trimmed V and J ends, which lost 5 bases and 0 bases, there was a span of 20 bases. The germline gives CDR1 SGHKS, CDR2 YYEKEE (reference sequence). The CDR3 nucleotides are TGTGCCAGCAGTCGGCTGGGCGGAGGCGATGCTAACTATGGCTACACCTTC. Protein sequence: CASSRLGGGDANYGYTF.

DNA of the CDR3: TGTGCCAGCAGCTTACCGGGACACTCCTACGAGCAGTACTTC. This gives the protein CASSLPGHSYEQYF. The gene calls are TRBV7-8 and TRBJ2-7; the D gene is possibly TRBD1 (6 bases). Germline assignment: CDR1 SGHVS and CDR2 FQNEAQ. CDR3 length: 14 residues. V lost 2 bases to trimming and J lost 0 bases, with 8 bases between them.

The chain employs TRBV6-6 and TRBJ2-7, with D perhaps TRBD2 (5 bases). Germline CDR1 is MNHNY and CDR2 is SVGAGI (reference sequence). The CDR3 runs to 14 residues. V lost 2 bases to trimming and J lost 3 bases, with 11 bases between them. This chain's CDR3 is CASSYDREVYEQYF. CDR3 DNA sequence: TGTGCCAGCAGTTACGATCGGGAAGTCTACGAGCAGTACTTC.

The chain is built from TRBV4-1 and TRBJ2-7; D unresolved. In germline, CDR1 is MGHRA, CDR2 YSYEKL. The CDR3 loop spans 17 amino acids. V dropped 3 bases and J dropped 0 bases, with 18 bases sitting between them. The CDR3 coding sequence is TGCGCCAGCAGCCATGTCGTCCGGGCGGATAGCTCCTACGAGCAGTACTTC. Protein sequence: CASSHVVRADSSYEQYF.

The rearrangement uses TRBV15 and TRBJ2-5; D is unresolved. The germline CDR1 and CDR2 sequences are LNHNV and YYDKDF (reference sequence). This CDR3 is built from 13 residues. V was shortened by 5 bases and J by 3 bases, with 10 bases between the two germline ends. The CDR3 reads CATSFGWEETQYF. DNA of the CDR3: TGTGCCACCAGCTTTGGTTGGGAAGAGACCCAGTACTTC.

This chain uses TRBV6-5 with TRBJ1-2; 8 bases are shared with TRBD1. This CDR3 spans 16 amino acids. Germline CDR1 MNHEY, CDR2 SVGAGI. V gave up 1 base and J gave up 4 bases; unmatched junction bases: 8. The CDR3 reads CASSYFRTGIIYGYTF. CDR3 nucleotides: TGTGCCAGCAGTTACTTCCGGACAGGGATTATCTATGGCTACACCTTC.

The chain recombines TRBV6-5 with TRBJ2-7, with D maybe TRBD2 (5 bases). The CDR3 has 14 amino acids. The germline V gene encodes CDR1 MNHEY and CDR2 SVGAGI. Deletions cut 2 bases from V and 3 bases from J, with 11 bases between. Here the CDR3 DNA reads TGTGCCAGCAGTTACGATCGGGAAGTCTACGAGCAGTACTTC. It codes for CASSYDREVYEQYF.

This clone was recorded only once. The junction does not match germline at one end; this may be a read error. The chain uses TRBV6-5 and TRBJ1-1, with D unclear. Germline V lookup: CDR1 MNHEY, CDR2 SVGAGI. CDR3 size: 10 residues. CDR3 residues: CASSATKRPF. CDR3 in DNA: TGTGCCAGCAGTGCAACCAAACGACCATTT.

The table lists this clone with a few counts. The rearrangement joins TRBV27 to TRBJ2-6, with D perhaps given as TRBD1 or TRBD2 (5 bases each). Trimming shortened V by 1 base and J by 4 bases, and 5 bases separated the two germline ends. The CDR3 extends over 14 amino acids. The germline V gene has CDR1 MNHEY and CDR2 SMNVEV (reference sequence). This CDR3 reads CASSLWGGANVLTF. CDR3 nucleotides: TGTGCCAGCAGTTTATGGGGGGGGGCCAACGTCCTGACTTTC.

Here the CDR3 reads CASSLEDRQGSEKLFF. In nucleotides, the CDR3 is TGTGCCAGCAGCTTGGAGGACCGACAGGGGTCTGAAAAACTGTTTTTT. The genes are TRBV5-6 and TRBJ1-4; 8 nucleotides line up with TRBD1. The CDR3 consists of 16 residues. The trim removed 0 bases at V and 7 bases at J, leaving 8 bases unmatched. Germline-derived CDR1 and CDR2 are SGHDT and YYEEEE.

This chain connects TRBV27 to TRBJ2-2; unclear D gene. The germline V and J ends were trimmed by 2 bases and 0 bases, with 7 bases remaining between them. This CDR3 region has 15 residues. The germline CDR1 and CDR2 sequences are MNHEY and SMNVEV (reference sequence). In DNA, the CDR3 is TGTGCCAGCAGTTTACACCTCTCGAACACCGGGGAGCTGTTTTTT. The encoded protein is CASSLHLSNTGELFF.

CDR3 coding DNA: TGTGCCAGCAGTGACAGGTCCAGCTGGGACTACACCTTC. Residues: CASSDRSSWDYTF. The chain combines TRBV6-1 with TRBJ1-2; the D is unclear. The V end lost 3 bases, the J end lost 10 bases, and 15 bases lay between the germline ends. Germline loops: CDR1 MNHNS, CDR2 SASEGT. CDR3 length: 13 residues.

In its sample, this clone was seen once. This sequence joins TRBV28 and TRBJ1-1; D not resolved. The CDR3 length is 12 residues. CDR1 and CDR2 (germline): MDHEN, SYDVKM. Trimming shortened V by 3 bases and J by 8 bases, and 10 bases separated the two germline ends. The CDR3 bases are TGTGCCAGCAGTTTTAGCAAACTGGAAGCTTTCTTT. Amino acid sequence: CASSFSKLEAFF.

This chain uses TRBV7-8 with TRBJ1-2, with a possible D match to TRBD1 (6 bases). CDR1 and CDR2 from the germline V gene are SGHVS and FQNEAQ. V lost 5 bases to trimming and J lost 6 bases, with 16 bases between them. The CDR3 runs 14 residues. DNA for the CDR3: TGTGCCAGCAGCCTGGGCAGGGGTAGTAATGGCTACACCTTC. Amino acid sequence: CASSLGRGSNGYTF.

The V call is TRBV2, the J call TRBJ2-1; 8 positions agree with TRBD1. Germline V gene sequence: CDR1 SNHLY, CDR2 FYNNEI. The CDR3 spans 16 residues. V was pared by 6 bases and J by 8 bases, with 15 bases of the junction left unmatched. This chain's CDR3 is CASSAHRTGLFDEQFF. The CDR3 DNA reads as TGTGCCAGCAGCGCTCATCGGACAGGGTTGTTCGATGAGCAGTTCTTC. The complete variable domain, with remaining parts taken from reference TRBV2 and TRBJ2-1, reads EPEVTQTPSHQVTQMGQEVILRCVPISNHLYFYWYRQILGQKVEFLVSFYNNEISEKSEIFDDQFSVERPDGSNFTLKIRSTKLEDSAMYFCASSAHRTGLFDEQFFGPGTRLTVL.

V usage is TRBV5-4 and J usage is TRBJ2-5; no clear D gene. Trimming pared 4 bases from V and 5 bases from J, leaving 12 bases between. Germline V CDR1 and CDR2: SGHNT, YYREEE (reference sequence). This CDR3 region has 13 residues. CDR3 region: CASSPRPEETQYF. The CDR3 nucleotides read TGTGCCAGCAGCCCTAGGCCGGAGGAGACCCAGTACTTC.

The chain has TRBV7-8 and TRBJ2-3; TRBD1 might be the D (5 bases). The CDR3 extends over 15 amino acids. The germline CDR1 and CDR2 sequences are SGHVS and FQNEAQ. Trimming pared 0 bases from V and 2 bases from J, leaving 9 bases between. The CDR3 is CASSLAVGPTDTQYF. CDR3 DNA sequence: TGTGCCAGCAGCTTAGCGGTGGGGCCCACAGATACGCAGTATTTT.